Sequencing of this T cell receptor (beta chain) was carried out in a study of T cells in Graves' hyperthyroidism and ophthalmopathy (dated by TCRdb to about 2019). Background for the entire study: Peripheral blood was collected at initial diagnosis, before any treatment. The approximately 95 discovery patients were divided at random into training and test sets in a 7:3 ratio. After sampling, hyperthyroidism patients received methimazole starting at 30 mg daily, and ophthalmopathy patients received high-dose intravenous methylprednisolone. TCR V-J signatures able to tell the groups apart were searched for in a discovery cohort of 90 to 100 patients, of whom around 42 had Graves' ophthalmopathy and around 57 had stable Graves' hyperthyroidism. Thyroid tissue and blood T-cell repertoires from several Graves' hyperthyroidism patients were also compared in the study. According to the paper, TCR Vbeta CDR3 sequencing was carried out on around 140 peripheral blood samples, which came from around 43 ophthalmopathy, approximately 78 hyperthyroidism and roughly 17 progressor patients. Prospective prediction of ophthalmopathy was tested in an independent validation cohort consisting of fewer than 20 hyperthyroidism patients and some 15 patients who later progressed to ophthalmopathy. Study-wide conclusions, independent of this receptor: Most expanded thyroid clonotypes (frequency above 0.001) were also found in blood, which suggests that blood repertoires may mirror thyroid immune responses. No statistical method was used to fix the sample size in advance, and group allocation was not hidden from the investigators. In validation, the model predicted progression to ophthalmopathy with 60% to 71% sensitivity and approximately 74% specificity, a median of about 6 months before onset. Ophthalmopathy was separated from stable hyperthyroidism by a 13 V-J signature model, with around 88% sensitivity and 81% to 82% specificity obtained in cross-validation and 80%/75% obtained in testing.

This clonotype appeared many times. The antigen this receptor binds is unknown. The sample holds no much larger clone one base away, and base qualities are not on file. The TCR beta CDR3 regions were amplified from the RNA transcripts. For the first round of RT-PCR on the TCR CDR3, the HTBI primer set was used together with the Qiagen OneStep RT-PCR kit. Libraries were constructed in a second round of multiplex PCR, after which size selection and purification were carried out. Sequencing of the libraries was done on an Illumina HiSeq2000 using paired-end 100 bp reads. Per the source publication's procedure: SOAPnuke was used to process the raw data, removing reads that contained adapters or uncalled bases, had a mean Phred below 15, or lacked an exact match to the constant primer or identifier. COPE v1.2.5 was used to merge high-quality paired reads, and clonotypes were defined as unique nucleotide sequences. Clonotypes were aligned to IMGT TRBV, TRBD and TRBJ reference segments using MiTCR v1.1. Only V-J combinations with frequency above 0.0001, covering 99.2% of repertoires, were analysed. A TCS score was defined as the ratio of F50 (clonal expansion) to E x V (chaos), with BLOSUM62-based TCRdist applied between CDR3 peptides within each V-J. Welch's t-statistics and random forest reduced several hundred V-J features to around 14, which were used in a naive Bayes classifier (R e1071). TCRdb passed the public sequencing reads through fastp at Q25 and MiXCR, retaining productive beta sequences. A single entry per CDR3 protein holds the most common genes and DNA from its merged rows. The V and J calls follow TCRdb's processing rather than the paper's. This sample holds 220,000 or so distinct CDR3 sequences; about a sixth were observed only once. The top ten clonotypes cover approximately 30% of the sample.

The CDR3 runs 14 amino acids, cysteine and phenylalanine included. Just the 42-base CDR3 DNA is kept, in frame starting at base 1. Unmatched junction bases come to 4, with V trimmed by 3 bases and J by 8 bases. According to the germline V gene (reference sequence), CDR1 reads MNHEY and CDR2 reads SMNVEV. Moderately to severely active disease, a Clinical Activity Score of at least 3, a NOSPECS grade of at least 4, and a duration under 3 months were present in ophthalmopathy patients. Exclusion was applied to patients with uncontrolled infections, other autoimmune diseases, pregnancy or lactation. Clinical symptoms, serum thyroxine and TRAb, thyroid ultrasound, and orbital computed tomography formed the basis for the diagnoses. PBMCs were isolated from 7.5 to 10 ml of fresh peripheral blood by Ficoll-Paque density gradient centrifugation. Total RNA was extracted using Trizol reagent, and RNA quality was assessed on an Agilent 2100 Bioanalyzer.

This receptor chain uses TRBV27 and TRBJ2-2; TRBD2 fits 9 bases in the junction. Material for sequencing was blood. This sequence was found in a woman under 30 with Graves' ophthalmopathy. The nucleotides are TGTGCCAGCAGTTTGGATAGCGGGAGTGGGGAGCTGTTTTTT. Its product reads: CASSLDSGSGELFF.